This T cell receptor beta chain originates from a study of identifying expanded T cells in peripheral blood. Study-wide results and limits: Differentially abundant clones: around 1.2 between replicates, approximately 16 at around 14 days, 18 to 20 at four.

With respect to this clone: Antigen: not known.

The V end lost 6 bases, the J end lost 6 bases, and 26 bases lay between the germline ends. The CDR3 has 17 amino acids. From germline, CDR1 is SNHLY and CDR2 FYNNEI. Generated by immunoSEQ multiplex PCR, the TCRdb table keeps only in-frame clones and is missing some. Of 100,000 to 150,000 clones in the sample, around four fifths were seen once. The sequence came from a person aged 18 to 70 in good health. This chain connects TRBV2 to TRBJ1-2; D is perhaps TRBD1 (5 bases). Input material: blood. The CDR3 region is CASSQTVVSQGGHGYTF. The CDR3 bases are TGTGCCAGCAGCCAAACAGTCGTATCGCAGGGAGGACATGGCTACACCTTC.